These 2 T cell receptor beta chains came from one sample sequenced in a study of T-cell reconstitution after alpha-beta-depleted transplantation in children. TCRbeta library preparation incorporated unique molecular identifiers. TCRdb fed the PCR reads into MiXCR, producing one record per CDR3 protein. The sample has 440,000 or so distinct CDR3 sequences, under 13% seen once. The material was PBMCs from the stem cell graft donor, obtained from the stem cell graft. The source of these receptors is a human donor who donated a stem cell graft to a child with acute myeloid leukemia.

This clonotype was seen many times. The V gene is TRBV14, the J gene TRBJ2-3; 7 nucleotides line up with TRBD1. Germline CDR1 is SGHDN and CDR2 is FVKESK. Germline trimming cut 2 bases from V and 8 bases from J; bases unmatched to any gene: 4. CDR3 length equals 13 residues. The DNA for the CDR3 is TGTGCCAGCAGCCAAACGACAGGGACTACGCAGTATTTT. Amino acid sequence: CASSQTTGTTQYF.

This chain links TRBV12-3 or TRBV12-4 with TRBJ1-1, with a possible D match to TRBD1 (5 bases). This CDR3 spans 14 amino acids. V was trimmed by 3 bases and J by 5 bases, leaving 13 bases between them. CDR3 in DNA: TGTGCCAGCAGTTTCCGTTGGGGGGGGACTGAAGCTTTCTTT. Translating it yields CASSFRWGGTEAFF.